The rows below give T cell receptor beta chains drawn from one sample of a study of blood T cells in healthy people across ages. TCRdb redid the calling of the 5' RACE reads with MiXCR, one entry per CDR3 protein. The repertoire holds roughly 900,000 distinct CDR3 sequences, around 30% seen once, with 17% in the top ten. The material sequenced was blood. The receptors were gathered from a woman older than 75 in good health. CDR3s include the opening cysteine and the closing phenylalanine or tryptophan. D genes are given only for firm matches. Size is stated for part of the rows, as once, few or many counts, or as a class when the clone is expanded.

TGTGCCAGCAGTTATCCCCCGGGAAACATTCAGTACTTC	CASSYPPGNIQYF	many	TRBJ2-4	.	TRBV28
TGCGCCAGCACCACAACTCCCCTACTCAACACCGGGGAGCTGTTTTTT	CASTTTPLLNTGELFF	many	TRBJ2-2	.	TRBV5-1
TGTGCCAGCAGCTTAGGTGACAGGGGGGGATATGGCTACACCTTC	CASSLGDRGGYGYTF	.	TRBJ1-2	TRBD1	TRBV7-2
TGTGCCAGCAGCTTAGCCAGCGGGGCGGTAGACTATGGCTACACCTTC	CASSLASGAVDYGYTF	few	TRBJ1-2	.	TRBV7-8
TGTGCCAGCAGCCCAAGGCGGGAGACACAAGAGACCCAGTACTTC	CASSPRRETQETQYF	many	TRBJ2-5	TRBD2	TRBV27
TGTGCCAGCAGCTTACGGACAGGGGATCAGCCCCAGCATTTT	CASSLRTGDQPQHF	few	TRBJ1-5	TRBD1	TRBV7-2
TGTGCCAGCAGCCCCGACGGGGTCGACAAAAACATTCAGTACTTC	CASSPDGVDKNIQYF	many	TRBJ2-4	.	TRBV7-2
TGCAGCGCTACGAGACTGGTCGGCACAGATACGCAGTATTTT	CSATRLVGTDTQYF	.	TRBJ2-3	.	TRBV29-1
TGTGCCAGCAGTGACCCGGGACGCGGTGAAAAACTGTTTTTT	CASSDPGRGEKLFF	few	TRBJ1-4	.	TRBV6-1
TGTGCCAGCAGCTCCAAGGCGGGGGGCACAGATACGCAGTATTTT	CASSSKAGGTDTQYF	few	TRBJ2-3	TRBD2	TRBV11-2
TGTGCCAGCAGCCAAGCCGGCCACAGATCCTACGAGCAGTACTTC	CASSQAGHRSYEQYF	.	TRBJ2-7	.	TRBV3-1
TGTGCCGGCAGCTTGTCCCGGGACAGGGTCTATGGCTACACCTTC	CAGSLSRDRVYGYTF	.	TRBJ1-2	TRBD1	TRBV5-5
TGTGCCAGCAGCTTAGAGCACAATCAGCCCCAGCATTTT	CASSLEHNQPQHF	.	TRBJ1-5	.	TRBV11-2
TGTGCCTGCAGCTCCCCCAGCACAGATGCGCAGTATTTT	CACSSPSTDAQYF	.	TRBJ2-3	.	TRBV5-4
TGTGCCAGCAGTTTTAGGGTATGGGACACCGGGGAGCTGTTTTTT	CASSFRVWDTGELFF	few	TRBJ2-2	.	TRBV6-5
TGCAGTGCTAGTAGGGCTAGCGGGAGCGTCAATGAGCAGTTCTTC	CSASRASGSVNEQFF	.	TRBJ2-1	TRBD2	TRBV20-1
TGTGCCATCAAGGGGGGCAGAGAGGCTTCCGAAGCTTTCTTT	CAIKGGREASEAFF	many	TRBJ1-1	.	TRBV10-3
TGCGCCAGCAGCCGGGAACTTAACTATGGCTACACCTTC	CASSRELNYGYTF	once	TRBJ1-2	.	TRBV5-1
TGTGCCAGCAGCTTAGGAAGGGACACATCCGAGCAGTACTTC	CASSLGRDTSEQYF	many	TRBJ2-7	.	TRBV7-9
TGTGCCAGCAGCTTAGGACTGGGTGGCGGGGAGCTGTTTTTT	CASSLGLGGGELFF	.	TRBJ2-2	.	TRBV11-2
TGTGCCAGCAGCTTGGAGTGGGGCGCAGATACGCAGTATTTT	CASSLEWGADTQYF	many	TRBJ2-3	.	TRBV5-5
TGTGCCAGCAGTTTGACAGGGAGACAGCCCCAGCATTTT	CASSLTGRQPQHF	many	TRBJ1-5	TRBD1	TRBV12-3/TRBV12-4